This T cell receptor (beta chain) was documented in a study of radiation and T cells in renal cell carcinoma (dated by TCRdb to 2019 to 2021). As for the study more broadly: The samples were drawn from a clinical trial, where primary renal cell carcinomas were treated with 15 Gy of stereotactic body radiation therapy and then removed by nephrectomy 4 weeks afterward. TCR beta sequencing covered some 55 samples in total, comprising about 26 tumors and some 27 peripheral blood samples. A total of 3.5 million to 4.5 million unique CDR3 nucleotide sequences, encoding 2.7 million or so unique CDR3 amino acid sequences, were found across all 50 or so samples.

Beyond this particular receptor, the publication reports: Top tumor clonotypes rose in blood from baseline to 2 weeks post-radiation, then contracted by 4 weeks, suggesting transient expansion of tumor-resident clones. Blood repertoire dynamics were not followed beyond 4 weeks after treatment. The single-armed trial design could not address effects of radiation dose or scheduling on the TCR repertoire. Because pretreatment tumor biopsies were not available, the study could not determine whether clonotypes were already present within the tumor at baseline.

Following the manufacturer's recommendations, the immunoSEQ kit was used to generate TCR beta libraries from genomic DNA. To prepare libraries, a first multiplex PCR with proprietary primers was run, followed by a second PCR that added unique barcodes, and a bead cleanup was done after each round. Each sample batch included a kit-provided positive control reaction and a negative control reaction. The final libraries were assessed on an Agilent 4200 TapeStation D1000 ScreenTape, pooled by volume, and quantified by qPCR. Sequencing was performed on an Illumina NextSeq500 using a MidOutput 150-cycle cartridge, with 156 Read1 cycles, 15 Index1 cycles, and the kit custom primers. The pooled library was loaded at roughly 1 pM with an approximately 20% PhiX control spike-in. The authors processed their data as follows. Vendor-processed data were analyzed in R, with a clonotype defined as all T cells sharing the same CDR3 nucleotide sequence. In the clone abundance analyses, frequencies were normalized to the 10,000 most abundant clones in each sample. Public T cell clones, which averaged fewer than five per sample, were excluded before analysis. An abundance difference of at least 32-fold between compartments was the criterion for calling clonotypes tumor-enriched or baseline blood-enriched. A beta-binomial differential abundance model was used to identify clonotypes that expanded or contracted between blood time points. Tumor-blood repertoire similarity was measured with the Baroni-Urbani and Buser coefficient, and groups were compared using two-tailed Wilcoxon tests in R. TCRdb provides this immuneACCESS table in a form limited to in-frame rearrangements. Some clones are lacking; in checked studies, under half of them reflect an unresolved V gene, and why the rest are absent is not known. The V and J calls and the clone size are those of that table, but D and trimming were determined from the DNA. The sample table holds 60,000 to 80,000 clones, of which 82% were seen once. The top ten clonotypes cover approximately 6.4% of the sample.

Explained via the paper, the time point label denotes: blood 2 weeks post-SBRT. The intended sense of this specimen's treatment or condition label: 15 Gy SBRT to primary tumor, nephrectomy 4 weeks later. To follow tumor-enriched clonotypes, serial peripheral blood was collected from radiation-treated patients at baseline and at 2 weeks and 4 weeks after SBRT. Every patient's renal cell carcinoma showed clear cell pathology. The QIAamp DNA Blood Mini Kit (Qiagen) was used to prepare genomic DNA for TCR sequencing. Samples were included in the analyses only if all quality control checks were passed. A note on this clone: Its specific antigen is unknown. Qualities for individual bases were not recorded, and no much larger clone is one base off.

Clipping removes 2 bases from V and 0 bases from J, with 3 as the unmatched junction base count. Including cysteine and phenylalanine, the CDR3 has 16 amino acids. Only the CDR3 DNA stays, 48 bases, in frame from base 1. CDR1 and CDR2 are read off the germline V gene as WSHSY and SAAADI. Sequencing was performed on blood, taken from a patient whose treatment included radiotherapy and nephrectomy. The rearrangement joined TRBV10-2 to TRBJ2-3; 9 bases in the middle match TRBD2. The source of this sequence is a man aged 55 to 70 with renal cell carcinoma. The CDR3 amino acid sequence is: CASSENAGGSTDTQYF. The DNA sequence is given as TGCGCCAGCAGTGAGAACGCGGGAGGGAGCACAGATACGCAGTATTTT.